This T cell receptor beta chain was identified during a study of cytomegalovirus exposure and HLA in healthy donors. PCR primers comprised 60 Vbeta and 13 Jbeta primers. Libraries were prepared by immunoSEQ multiplex PCR; TCRdb keeps only in-frame clonotypes and omits some of them. This table has roughly 170,000 clones, roughly three quarters appearing once. The CDR3 runs 15 residues. The germline V and J ends were trimmed by 6 bases and 1 base, with 14 bases remaining between them. Germline loops: CDR1 SGDLS, CDR2 YYNGEE. This chain joins TRBV9 and TRBJ1-5; D unclear. This sequence was found in a woman aged 50 to 65 in good health and CMV-seropositive. Specimen: PBMCs. As DNA, the CDR3 is TGTGCCAGCACCCAAGGTACAGAAAGCAATCAGCCCCAGCATTTT. Its protein product is CASTQGTESNQPQHF.